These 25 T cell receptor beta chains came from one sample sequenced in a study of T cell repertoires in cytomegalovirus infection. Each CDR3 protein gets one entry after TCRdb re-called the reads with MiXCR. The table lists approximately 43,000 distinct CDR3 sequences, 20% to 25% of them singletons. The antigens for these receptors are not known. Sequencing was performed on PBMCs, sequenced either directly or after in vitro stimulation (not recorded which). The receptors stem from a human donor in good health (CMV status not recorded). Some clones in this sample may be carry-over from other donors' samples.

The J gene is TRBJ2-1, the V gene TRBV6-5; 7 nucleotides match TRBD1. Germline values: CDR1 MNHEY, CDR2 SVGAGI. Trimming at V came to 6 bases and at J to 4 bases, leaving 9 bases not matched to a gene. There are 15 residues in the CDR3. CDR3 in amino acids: CASSYDRDTYNEQFF. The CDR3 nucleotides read TGTGCCAGCAGCTATGACAGGGATACTTACAATGAGCAGTTCTTC.

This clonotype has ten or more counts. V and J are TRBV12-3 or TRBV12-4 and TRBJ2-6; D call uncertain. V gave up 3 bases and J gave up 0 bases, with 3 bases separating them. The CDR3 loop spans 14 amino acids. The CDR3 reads CASSLNSGANVLTF. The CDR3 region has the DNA TGTGCCAGCAGTTTGAACTCTGGGGCCAACGTCCTGACTTTC.

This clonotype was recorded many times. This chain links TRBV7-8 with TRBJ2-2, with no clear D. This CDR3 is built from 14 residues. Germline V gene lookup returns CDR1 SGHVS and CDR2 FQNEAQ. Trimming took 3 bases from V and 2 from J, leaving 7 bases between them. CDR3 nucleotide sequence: TGTGCCAGCAGCTTTAAAGCAAACACCGGGGAGCTGTTTTTT. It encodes CASSFKANTGELFF.

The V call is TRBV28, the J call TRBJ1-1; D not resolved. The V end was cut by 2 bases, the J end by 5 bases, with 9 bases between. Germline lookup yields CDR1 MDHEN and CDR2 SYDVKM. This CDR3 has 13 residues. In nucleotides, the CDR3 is TGTGCCAGCAGTTTAAGTCGAGGAACTGAAGCTTTCTTT. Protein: CASSLSRGTEAFF.

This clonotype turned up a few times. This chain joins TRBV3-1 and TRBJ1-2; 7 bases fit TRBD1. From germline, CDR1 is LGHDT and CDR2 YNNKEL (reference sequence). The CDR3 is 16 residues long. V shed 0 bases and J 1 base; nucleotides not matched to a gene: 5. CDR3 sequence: CASSQETGVLNYGYTF. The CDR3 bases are TGTGCCAGCAGCCAAGAAACAGGGGTCCTTAACTATGGCTACACCTTC. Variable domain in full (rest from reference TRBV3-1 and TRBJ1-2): DTAVSQTPKYLVTQMGNDKSIKCEQNLGHDTMYWYKQDSKKFLKIMFSYNNKELIINETVPNRFSPKSPDKAHLNLHINSLELGDSAVYFCASSQETGVLNYGYTFGSGTRLTVV.

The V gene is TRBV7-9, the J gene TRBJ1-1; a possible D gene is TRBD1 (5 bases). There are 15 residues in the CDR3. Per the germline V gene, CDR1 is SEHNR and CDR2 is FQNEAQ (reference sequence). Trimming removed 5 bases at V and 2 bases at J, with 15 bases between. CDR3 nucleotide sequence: TGTGCCAGCAGCCCACGAGGGGCGCCCAACACTGAAGCTTTCTTT. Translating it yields CASSPRGAPNTEAFF.

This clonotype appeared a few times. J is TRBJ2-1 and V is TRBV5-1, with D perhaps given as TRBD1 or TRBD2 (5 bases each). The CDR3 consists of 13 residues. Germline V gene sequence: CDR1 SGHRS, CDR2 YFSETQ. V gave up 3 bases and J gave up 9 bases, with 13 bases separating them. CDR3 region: CASSSWGTAEQFF. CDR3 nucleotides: TGCGCCAGCAGCTCCTGGGGGACGGCTGAGCAGTTCTTC.

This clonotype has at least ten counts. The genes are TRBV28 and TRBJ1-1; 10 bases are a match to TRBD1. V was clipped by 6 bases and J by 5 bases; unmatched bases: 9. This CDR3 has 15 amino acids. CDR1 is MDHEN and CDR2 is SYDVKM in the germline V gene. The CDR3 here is CASRDVDRGYTEAFF. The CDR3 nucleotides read TGTGCCAGCAGAGACGTGGACAGGGGGTATACTGAAGCTTTCTTT. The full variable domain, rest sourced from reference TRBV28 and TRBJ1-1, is DVKVTQSSRYLVKRTGEKVFLECVQDMDHENMFWYRQDPGLGLRLIYFSYDVKMKEKGDIPEGYSVSREKKERFSLILESASTNQTSMYLCASRDVDRGYTEAFFGQGTRLTVV.

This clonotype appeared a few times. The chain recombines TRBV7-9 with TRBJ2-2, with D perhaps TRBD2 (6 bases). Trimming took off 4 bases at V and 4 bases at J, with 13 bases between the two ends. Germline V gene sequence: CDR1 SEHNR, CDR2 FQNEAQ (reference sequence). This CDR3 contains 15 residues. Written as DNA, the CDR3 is TGTGCCAGCAGCTCCCGACTGCGGGGCACCGGGGAGCTGTTTTTT. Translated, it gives CASSSRLRGTGELFF.

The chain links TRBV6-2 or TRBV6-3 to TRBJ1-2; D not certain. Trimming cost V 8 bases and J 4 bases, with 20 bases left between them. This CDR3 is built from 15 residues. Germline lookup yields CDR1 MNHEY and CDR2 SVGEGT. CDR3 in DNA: TGTGCCAGCGTAGACCCTGGGATTTTTTTCTATGGCTACACCTTC. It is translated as CASVDPGIFFYGYTF.

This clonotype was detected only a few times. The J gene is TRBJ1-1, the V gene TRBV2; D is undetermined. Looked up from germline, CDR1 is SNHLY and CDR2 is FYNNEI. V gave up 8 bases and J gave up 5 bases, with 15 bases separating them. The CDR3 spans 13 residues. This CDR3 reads CASARSMRTEAFF. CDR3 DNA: TGTGCCAGCGCACGAAGTATGAGGACTGAAGCTTTCTTT.

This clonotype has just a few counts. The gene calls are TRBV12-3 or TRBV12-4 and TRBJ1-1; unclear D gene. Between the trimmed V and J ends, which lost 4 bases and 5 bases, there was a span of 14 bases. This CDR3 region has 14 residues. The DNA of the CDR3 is TGTGCCAGCAGTTACGGGGAGGTGGGTACTGAAGCTTTCTTT. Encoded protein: CASSYGEVGTEAFF.

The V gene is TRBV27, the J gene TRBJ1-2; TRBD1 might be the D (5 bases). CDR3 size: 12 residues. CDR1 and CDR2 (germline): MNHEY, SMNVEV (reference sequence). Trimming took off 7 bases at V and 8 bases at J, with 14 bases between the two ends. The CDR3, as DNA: TGTGCCAGCACCCCTCCCGGGGGAGGCTACACCTTC. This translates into CASTPPGGGYTF.

CDR3 loop: CASSLESGKVLEAFF. In DNA, the CDR3 is TGTGCCAGCAGCTTGGAGTCGGGGAAGGTTCTGGAAGCTTTCTTT. This sequence joins TRBV5-4 and TRBJ1-1; D not resolved. The ends were cut back, 0 bases at V and 8 bases at J, with 17 bases in the middle. Germline loops: CDR1 SGHNT, CDR2 YYREEE (reference sequence). The CDR3 is 15 amino acids.

The CDR3 is CSARGRGNTEAFF. CDR3 nucleotides: TGCAGTGCTAGGGGGAGGGGGAACACTGAAGCTTTCTTT. The genes are TRBV20-1 and TRBJ1-1; TRBD1 is a possible D gene (5 bases). Trimming took 3 bases from V and 1 from J, leaving 9 bases between them. The length of the CDR3 is 13 residues. Germline V gives CDR1 DFQATT, CDR2 SNEGSKA (reference sequence).

CDR3 sequence: CASSLGTIIGDTQYF. The CDR3 DNA follows: TGTGCCAGCAGCTTAGGGACTATAATAGGAGATACGCAGTATTTT. J is TRBJ2-3 and V is TRBV7-8; D may be TRBD2 (6 bases). The CDR3 covers 15 residues. Germline assignment: CDR1 SGHVS and CDR2 FQNEAQ. V lost 1 base and J 5 bases, leaving 13 bases between the germline ends.

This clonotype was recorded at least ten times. The CDR3 sequence: CASSLLGQGATEQYV. Written as DNA, the CDR3 is TGTGCCAGCAGCTTACTGGGACAGGGGGCTACCGAGCAGTACGTC. The chain carries TRBV7-2 and TRBJ2-7; 12 nucleotides match TRBD1. Germline V lookup: CDR1 SGHTA, CDR2 FQGNSA. This CDR3 spans 15 amino acids. Trimming removed 2 bases from V and 6 bases from J; junction bases left unmatched: 5.

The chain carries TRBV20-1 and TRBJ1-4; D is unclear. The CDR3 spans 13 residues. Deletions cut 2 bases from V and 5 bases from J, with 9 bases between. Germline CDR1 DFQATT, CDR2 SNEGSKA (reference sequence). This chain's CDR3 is CSARRDTNEKLFF. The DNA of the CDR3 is TGCAGTGCTAGACGCGATACCAATGAAAAACTGTTTTTT.

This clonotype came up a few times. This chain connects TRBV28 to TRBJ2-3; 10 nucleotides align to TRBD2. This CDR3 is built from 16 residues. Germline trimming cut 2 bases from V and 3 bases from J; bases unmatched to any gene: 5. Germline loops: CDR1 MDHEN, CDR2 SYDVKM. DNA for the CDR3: TGTGCCAGCAGTTTACCTAGCGGGGGACAAACAGATACGCAGTATTTT. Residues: CASSLPSGGQTDTQYF.

The CDR3 nucleotides are TGTGCCAGCTCGGCGGGGGAGTACAATGAGCAGTTCTTC. Translated: CASSAGEYNEQFF. V is TRBV6-1 and J is TRBJ2-1; TRBD2 matches at 7 bases. Germline-derived CDR1 and CDR2 are MNHNS and SASEGT. The CDR3 covers 13 residues. V shed 8 bases and J 4 bases; nucleotides not matched to a gene: 5.

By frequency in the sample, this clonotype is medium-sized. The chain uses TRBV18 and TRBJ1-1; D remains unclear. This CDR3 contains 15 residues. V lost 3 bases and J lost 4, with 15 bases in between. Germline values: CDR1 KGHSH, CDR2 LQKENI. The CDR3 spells CASSPSEGWGTEAFF. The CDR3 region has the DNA TGTGCCAGCTCACCCTCCGAGGGATGGGGCACTGAAGCTTTCTTT.

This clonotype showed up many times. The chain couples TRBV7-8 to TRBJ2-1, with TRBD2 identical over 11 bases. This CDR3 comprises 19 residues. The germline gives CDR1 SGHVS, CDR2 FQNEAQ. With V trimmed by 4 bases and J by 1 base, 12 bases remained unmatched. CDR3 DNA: TGTGCCAGCAGCTCAAGACGGCTAGCGGGAGGAGGGTCCTACAATGAGCAGTTCTTC. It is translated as CASSSRRLAGGGSYNEQFF.

The CDR3 DNA sequence: TGTGCCAGCAGCTTACTTGAGGAAAAGGATGAGCAGTTCTTC. Amino acid sequence: CASSLLEEKDEQFF. V gene TRBV7-9 combines with J gene TRBJ2-1; D gene ambiguous. Germline lookup yields CDR1 SEHNR and CDR2 FQNEAQ (reference sequence). V shed 2 bases and J shed 8 bases, with 13 bases lying between them. The CDR3 spans 14 residues.

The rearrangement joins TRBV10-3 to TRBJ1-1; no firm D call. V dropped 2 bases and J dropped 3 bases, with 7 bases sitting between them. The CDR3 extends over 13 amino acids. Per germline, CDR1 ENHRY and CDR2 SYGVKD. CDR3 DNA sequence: TGTGCCATCAGTGAGCGTAGGGACACTGAAGCTTTCTTT. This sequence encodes CAISERRDTEAFF.

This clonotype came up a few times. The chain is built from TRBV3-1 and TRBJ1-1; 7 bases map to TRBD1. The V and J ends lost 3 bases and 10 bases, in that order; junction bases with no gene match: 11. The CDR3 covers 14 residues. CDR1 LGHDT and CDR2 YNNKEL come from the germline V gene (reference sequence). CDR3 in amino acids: CASSQGGGVSGAFF. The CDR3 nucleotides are TGTGCCAGCAGCCAGGGAGGGGGCGTCTCCGGAGCTTTCTTT.